Sequencing of this T cell receptor beta chain was carried out in a study of human T cells and chemical hapten exposure (dated by TCRdb to the early 2020s). Looking at the study overall: For sensitization, 2% DPC in acetone was applied to a roughly 2 cm by roughly 2 cm area of upper inner arm skin. Patients additionally received weekly therapeutic DPC doses to the scalp throughout the approximately 25-week study period. Peripheral blood TCR repertoire changes were tracked in vivo in alopecia patients during primary and secondary sensitization to the hapten diphenylcyclopropenone (DPC). The patient cohort, mostly female, included alopecia areata with under or over 50% scalp involvement, alopecia totalis and alopecia universalis. Blood samples were taken from patients before sensitization (week 0) and then at 2, 6 and about 24 weeks after DPC sensitization. Patch testing was performed on the upper back with Finn chambers containing 0.01% DPC, and the patch tests were scored after 6 days according to International Contact Dermatitis Research Group standards. Libraries were pooled for sequencing, and variation in per-sample TCR yields was attributed mainly to small differences in library volumes within the pool. For TCR sequencing, blood came from 25 to 35 alopecia patients at anywhere from one to four time points (pre-sensitization, 2, 6 and 24 weeks).

The intended sense of this specimen's time point label: patch test 3, about 24 weeks after DPC sensitization. The sample's treatment or condition label, decoded: therapeutic diphenylcyclopropenone sensitization with weekly scalp DPC. At each patch-test visit, blood was drawn before the patch test was applied. Patients were considered eligible if aged 18 to 70, diagnosed with alopecia and deemed suitable for DPC therapy, and patients were excluded if pregnant. Unfractionated whole blood was collected in Tempus Blood RNA tubes, and total RNA was extracted from that blood. The library came from RACE. The sequencer listed for this sample is NextSeq 500. Library preparation attached unique molecular identifiers to individual cDNA molecules for quantitative, reproducible TCR counting. From each blood RNA sample, both TCR alpha and TCR beta chains were sequenced. In the source study's methods: A median of around 100,000 TCRs per sample was observed, with a range of about 23,224 to 700,000. V, J and CDR3 annotation of the TCR reads was carried out using the Decombinator software suite. Every sample was subsampled to the same number of TCRs (28,000) for the PS versus PT1 abundance plots. Expanded TCRs were defined as absent before sensitization and observed at least eight times at the 2-week time point. TCRdb reprocessing: public reads trimmed at Q25 with fastp, clones called with MiXCR, in-frame beta chains kept. All rows with the same CDR3 protein become a single entry with the most common DNA and genes. The V and J calls were determined by TCRdb, not by the authors. This sample holds about 30,000 distinct CDR3 sequences; 5.8% were observed only once. The top ten clonotypes cover 5% to 7% of the sample.

What the research found in general, with its limitations: All patients had alopecia, a presumed autoimmune disease, so their immune response might differ from that of healthy individuals. Expanded TCRs formed significantly more large CDR3 similarity clusters than pre-sensitization or healthy control sets, consistent with antigen-driven responses. The number of PT1 expanded TCRs positively correlated with patch test score, significant at thresholds 8, 16 and 32 but not 4. Repeated subsampling changed both the strength of the expansion versus patch-test correlation and the threshold at which that correlation became significant. No change with DPC sensitization was found in the number of TCRs above 1 in 1000 frequency, and no evidence of global repertoire structure alterations was found.

The CDR3 contains 14 residues, cysteine and phenylalanine counted. Just the 42-base CDR3 DNA is kept, in frame starting at base 1. Ends trimmed: V by 6 bases, J by 4 bases; bases unmatched to a gene: 2. CDR1 and CDR2 are read off the germline V gene as MNHEY and SVGAGI. This clonotype was seen repeatedly, ten times or more. Its antigen target is currently unknown. Base qualities were left out, and no much larger clone turns up one base away. Source: whole blood, taken in connection with sensitization to the hapten diphenylcyclopropenone (DPC). This receptor chain uses TRBV6-5 and TRBJ2-2; 10 of the junction bases match TRBD2. The clonotype comes from a man younger than 45 with alopecia areata. Some clones in this sample may be carry-over from other donors' samples. This receptor has the CDR3 CASRRTSGTGELFF. Read as DNA, the sequence is TGTGCCAGCAGACGGACTAGCGGCACCGGGGAGCTGTTTTTT.